The source of this TCR beta chain is a study of PD-1 blockade in classical Hodgkin lymphoma. Findings and caveats of the study: There was a significant rise in CD4+ TCR diversity by C4D1, with no such rise for CD8+.

Comment on this clone: Antigen: not known.

After autologous stem cell transplantation all patients relapsed, and prior brentuximab vedotin exposure differed between cohorts. In germline, CDR1 is SGHRS, CDR2 YFSETQ. This CDR3 region has 13 residues. Trimming pared 0 bases from V and 3 bases from J, leaving 7 bases between. TCRdb's table, derived via immunoSEQ multiplex PCR, lists solely in-frame clones and lacks some. The sample carries 13,000 to 15,000 clones, about 82% recorded once. The TCR comes from a human donor with classical Hodgkin lymphoma. The material was peripheral blood mononuclear cells (PBMCs), obtained at baseline. The chain employs TRBV5-1 and TRBJ2-7; possible D gene TRBD2, 5 bases. CDR3 sequence (DNA): TGCGCCAGCAGCTTGGGCGGACTCTACGAGCAGTACTTC. The encoded protein is CASSLGGLYEQYF.